These 9 T cell receptor beta chains share one sample of origin, sequenced in a study of blood T cell repertoires in COVID-19. Using immunoSEQ multiplex PCR, the repertoire was profiled, and TCRdb retains in-frame clones only, with some absent. The sample consists of roughly 130,000 clones, around 87% of them appearing once. Sequenced sample: peripheral blood. The receptors derive from a woman aged 55-69 years with acute or convalescent COVID-19.

The rearrangement joins TRBV9 to TRBJ2-1, with 7 nucleotides matching TRBD2. V lost 0 bases, J lost 7 bases, and 13 bases stayed unmatched. The CDR3 extends over 17 amino acids. The germline gives CDR1 SGDLS, CDR2 YYNGEE. The CDR3 here is CASSVAPTSIGRNEQFF. The CDR3 DNA reads TGTGCCAGCAGCGTAGCCCCGACTAGCATCGGTCGTAATGAGCAGTTCTTC.

The chain couples TRBV6-5 to TRBJ1-1, with a possible D match to TRBD1 (5 bases). The germline V and J ends were trimmed by 2 bases and 0 bases, with 13 bases remaining between them. The germline V gene encodes CDR1 MNHEY and CDR2 SVGAGI. This CDR3 is 16 amino acids long. The CDR3 reads CASSYRRGGVNTEAFF. DNA of the CDR3: TGTGCCAGCAGTTACCGGCGGGGGGGGGTGAACACTGAAGCTTTCTTT.

J is TRBJ2-7 and V is TRBV30; unclear D gene. The germline V gene encodes CDR1 GTSNPN and CDR2 SVGIG (reference sequence). The CDR3 totals 13 residues. V lost 2 bases and J lost 10, with 18 bases in between. CDR3 sequence: CAWSLHGLPRQYF. The CDR3 DNA sequence: TGTGCCTGGAGTCTTCACGGTCTTCCGCGTCAGTACTTC. Full variable domain (outside the CDR3, taken from reference TRBV30 and TRBJ2-7): SQTIHQWPATLVQPVGSPLSLECTVEGTSNPNLYWYRQAAGRGLQLLFYSVGIGQISSEVPQNLSASRPQDRQFILSSKKLLLSDSGFYLCAWSLHGLPRQYFGPGTRLTVT.

Turning to this clone: The junction departs from the called germline gene at one end, perhaps through a read error. The V gene is TRBV19, the J gene TRBJ2-7; 8 nucleotides line up with TRBD1. This CDR3 region has 12 residues. The germline V gene has CDR1 LNHDA and CDR2 SQIVND (reference sequence). CDR3 bases: TGTGCCAGTAGTATAGAAGGGGGACAGGTGCAATTC. It codes for CASSIEGGQVQF.

A word on this clone: This same CDR3 is encoded by further DNA sequences in the sample. This rearrangement joins TRBV7-3 to TRBJ2-3, with TRBD2 identical over 8 bases. Germline values: CDR1 SGHTA, CDR2 FQGTGA. The V segment lost 2 bases and the J segment 0 bases; nucleotides outside the gene matches: 1. CDR3 length: 15 amino acids. The CDR3 nucleotides read TGTGCCAGCAGCTTAGCGGGGGGTAGCACAGATACGCAGTATTTT. This translates into CASSLAGGSTDTQYF.

The V and J genes are TRBV24-1 and TRBJ2-1; TRBD2 matches 8 bases. V lost 1 base, J lost 7 bases, and 5 bases stayed unmatched. The length of the CDR3 is 15 residues. Germline CDR1 reads KGHDR; CDR2 reads SFDVKD. CDR3 region: CATSDFGLASNEQFF. In nucleotides, the CDR3 is TGTGCCACCAGTGATTTCGGACTAGCTTCGAATGAGCAGTTCTTC.

This rearrangement joins TRBV15 to TRBJ2-1; 9 nucleotides match TRBD1. CDR1 is LNHNV and CDR2 is YYDKDF in the germline V gene (reference sequence). The trim removed 1 base at V and 7 bases at J, leaving 2 bases unmatched. The CDR3 consists of 14 residues. This CDR3 is CATSRVDRGNEQFF. The CDR3 DNA reads as TGTGCCACCAGCAGAGTGGACAGGGGTAATGAGCAGTTCTTC.

The J gene is TRBJ2-1, the V gene TRBV2, with 11 bases fitting TRBD2. Germline values: CDR1 SNHLY, CDR2 FYNNEI. This CDR3 is 15 amino acids long. Unmatched junction bases numbered 0, after V lost 3 bases and J lost 2 bases. The CDR3 region has the DNA TGTGCCAGCAGTGAGACTAGCGGGACCTACAATGAGCAGTTCTTC. It translates to CASSETSGTYNEQFF. Full variable domain (missing parts from reference TRBV2 and TRBJ2-1): EPEVTQTPSHQVTQMGQEVILRCVPISNHLYFYWYRQILGQKVEFLVSFYNNEISEKSEIFDDQFSVERPDGSNFTLKIRSTKLEDSAMYFCASSETSGTYNEQFFGPGTRLTVL.

This clone has a single count. The sample carries other DNA sequences with the same CDR3. The chain joins TRBV27 to TRBJ1-4; D gene uncertain. Germline lookup yields CDR1 MNHEY and CDR2 SMNVEV (reference sequence). The CDR3 totals 14 residues. The V and J ends lost 5 bases and 3 bases respectively, with 10 bases between them. The CDR3 coding sequence is TGTGCCAGCAGTCTCAACCGGGCTAATGAAAAACTGTTTTTT. Translation gives CASSLNRANEKLFF.